The T cell receptor beta chain described here comes from a study of response to subunit inactivated influenza vaccine. General observations from the study: Authors suggested seasonal influenza vaccinations each recruit few new T cells.

Ten or more counts support this clonotype. As yet, its antigen is unknown. V dropped 4 bases and J dropped 16; count of bases not matched to a gene: 10. Germline assignment: CDR1 SGHVS and CDR2 FQNEAQ. The CDR3 extends over 12 amino acids. In TCRdb, the RT-PCR reads were re-called with MiXCR into one record per CDR3 protein. The data contain roughly 180,000 distinct CDR3 sequences, around 9.2% of them singletons. The chain recombines TRBV7-8 with TRBJ2-1, with 7 bases lining up with TRBD1. The source is a man between 50 and 59 years old who received an inactivated influenza vaccine. Sequenced material: non-naive T cells sorted from PBMCs, taken on the day of vaccination. The CDR3 sequence: CASSSTGWENFF. Written as DNA, the CDR3 is TGTGCCAGCAGCTCGACAGGGTGGGAGAATTTCTTC.